These T cell receptor beta chains were read from a single sample in a study of T cells after yellow fever vaccination. TCRdb independently ran MiXCR on the 5' RACE reads; one entry per CDR3 protein. The table includes 300,000 to 450,000 distinct CDR3 sequences, 7% to 10% detected once. Specimen: PBMCs, collected roughly 47 days after the first yellow fever vaccination. The receptors stem from a young man who received the YFV17D yellow fever vaccine. Each CDR3 is given without its conserved first and last residue. Fields, in order: CDR3 protein, V gene, J gene.

CDR3 protein: SAIPGLAHYNEQF; V gene: TRBV20-1; J gene: TRBJ2-1
CDR3 protein: ASTNRRLSTEAF; V gene: TRBV19; J gene: TRBJ1-1
CDR3 protein: ASSPRDSNNEQF; V gene: TRBV18; J gene: TRBJ2-1
CDR3 protein: ASSLKPGTGNEKLF; V gene: TRBV5-6; J gene: TRBJ1-4
CDR3 protein: AISATSGVTDTQY; V gene: TRBV10-3; J gene: TRBJ2-3
CDR3 protein: AISVTSGANVLT; V gene: TRBV10-3; J gene: TRBJ2-6
CDR3 protein: ASSQEGGSTDTQY; V gene: TRBV4-3; J gene: TRBJ2-3
CDR3 protein: ASSIDSGDEQF; V gene: TRBV5-1; J gene: TRBJ2-1
CDR3 protein: ASSSASGVAVETQY; V gene: TRBV7-2; J gene: TRBJ2-5
CDR3 protein: ATSGNKETQY; V gene: TRBV15; J gene: TRBJ2-5
CDR3 protein: ASSQRSGGSHSEQF; V gene: TRBV4-1; J gene: TRBJ2-1
CDR3 protein: SGGVTSSPYGYT; V gene: TRBV20-1; J gene: TRBJ1-2
CDR3 protein: ASSLDFGTSAGETQY; V gene: TRBV11-2; J gene: TRBJ2-5
CDR3 protein: ASSQDPLANYGYT; V gene: TRBV4-3; J gene: TRBJ1-2
CDR3 protein: AWGQGSYEQY; V gene: TRBV30; J gene: TRBJ2-7
CDR3 protein: SAASGGHQETQY; V gene: TRBV20-1; J gene: TRBJ2-5
CDR3 protein: ASSFRDSIQPPASEQF; V gene: TRBV5-1; J gene: TRBJ2-1
CDR3 protein: ASSTPSHEAF; V gene: TRBV5-1; J gene: TRBJ1-1